This T cell receptor beta chain was found in a study of cytomegalovirus exposure and HLA in healthy donors (dated by TCRdb to about 2017). In the study overall: In an earlier analysis of 587 of the donors, around 300 Gb of sequence data and some 120 million unique TCR beta sequences from 150 million to 200 million T cells were reported. Using immunosequencing, the study profiled T cell repertoires from 500 to 800 subjects and related those repertoires to cytomegalovirus serostatus. To study patterns of TCR occurrence, a later analysis re-analyzed previously published TCR beta repertoires from 500 to 850 donors and added high-resolution HLA genotyping. The number of donors typed differed by locus, with 629-630 for A, B, C, DRB1 and DQB1, roughly 520 for DQA1, 606 for DPA1, and some 450 for DPB1. A separate validation cohort of about 110 different subjects was used in addition to the 666-subject first cohort. Every discovery cohort repertoire had been produced on one sequencing platform. On average, roughly 250,000 unique TCR beta nucleotide sequences were sequenced per donor among about 400 genotyped donors of the cohort, with roughly 18% of those sequences being non-productive. Rather than using new phenotypic data, the later analysis identified candidate immune exposures from TCR beta sequences and from how often those sequences occurred across donors. The study aimed to test whether cataloging public T cell receptors could reveal signatures of past pathogen exposure. Donor age, sex, ethnicity and CMV serostatus were compiled alongside the repertoire data. To predict cytomegalovirus infection status, the study brought together high-throughput TCR immunosequencing, statistical association of individual TCRs with disease status, and machine learning. HLA typing covered class I and class II loci at four-digit resolution. An earlier analysis of around 580 of the donors used high-throughput TCR beta sequencing to judge whether each TCR beta V gene segment behaved as functional or pseudogenic. Of the roughly 400 genotyped donors, over 70% fell in the genetic ancestry cluster associated with self-reported Caucasian donors. Because of strong linkage in the cohort, roughly five DR-DQ haplotypes were treated as single units for association and clustering. Roughly 300 gigabases of sequencing data and approximately 93 million unique TCR sequences were included in an early release covering around 600 HLA-typed donors. In a later genetic analysis, genome-wide SNP genotypes for about three fifths of the roughly 670 donors were used, and that subset was treated as a discovery cohort.

The cohort was made up of roughly 670 healthy bone marrow donors. At the time of sampling, all cohort members were nominally healthy, though unrecorded immune exposures were likely present. The donor tested CMV seronegative, placing the donor among the 350 or so seronegative members of the cohort. Every donor gave a peripheral blood sample, and the peripheral blood mononuclear cells from that sample were used for TCR beta sequencing. Genomic DNA was extracted from the blood cell samples with the Qiagen DNeasy Blood Extraction Kit. Library preparation used the immunoSEQ multiplex PCR assay. A mixture of 60 forward primers for TCR Vbeta segments and 13 reverse primers for TCR Jbeta segments was used in the multiplex PCR. Amplification of the CDR3 region of rearranged TCR beta genes was performed with a multiplex PCR assay on genomic DNA. Amplified TCR beta libraries were sequenced as 87-base-pair reads on the Illumina HiSeq System. The paper's data handling went like this. Across the 500 to 850 repertoires, a later analysis counted approximately 83 million unique TCR beta chains, 9.5 million to 13 million of which were shared by at least two donors. To remove PCR and sequencing errors, raw reads were error-corrected and collapsed into unique sequences using a nearest-neighbor algorithm that merged closely related sequences. Alignment of CDR3 sequences to IMGT reference sequences was used to assign V, D and J gene segments. For a sequence to be retained, at least a six-nucleotide match to both a V gene segment and a J gene segment was required. Rearrangements were called productive when the CDR3 lacked stop codons and stayed in frame with V and J; all others were non-productive. Following IMGT convention, CDR3 was defined as the stretch from the second conserved V-encoded cysteine up to the conserved J-encoded phenylalanine. Sequences without an unambiguous match to a single V gene segment were excluded from the earlier analysis of 450 to 750 of the donors. In an earlier analysis of some 590 of the donors, a V segment was called functional when productive rearrangements were above 56.7%, and segregating when the standard deviation between donors exceeded 5%. A statistical classification framework was developed to diagnose cytomegalovirus status using the catalog of TCR beta chain sequences. In a later analysis, V and J genes were assigned by comparing TCR nucleotide sequences against IMGT/GENE-DB human TR gene sequences. The TCRdist pipeline was used in a later analysis to assign CDR3 sequences and most-parsimonious VDJ recombination scenarios. A later analysis defined each TCR beta chain by its CDR3 amino acid sequence plus V-gene family, and excluded reads lacking a unique V-gene family. A later analysis removed 450 to 600 highly shared, low-generation-probability nucleotide sequences to deal with suspected cross-contamination and a sequencing artifact. In a later analysis, a clonal expansion index for each public chain was calculated from normalized within-repertoire ranks of inferred template counts. In a later analysis, generation probabilities were computed using a VDJ recombination model fitted to out-of-frame rearrangements, and the results were checked against IGoR. Hypergeometric tests were used in a later analysis to score TCR-TCR, TCR-HLA and TCR-CMV co-occurrence, with a repertoire-size bias correction applied to the TCR pairs. In a later analysis, false discovery rates were estimated by permuting HLA or CMV assignments 20 times. A later analysis grouped co-occurring TCRs with DBSCAN, adding TCRdist sequence similarity when clustering within HLA-allele-positive subsets. Co-occurrence clustering excluded repertoires with fewer than 30,000 or more than 120,000 public chains, plus five with anomalous nucleotide sharing. TCRdb retrieved this table from immuneACCESS and kept in-frame rearrangements only. Not all clones are present; in checked studies, unresolved V genes account for under half, and no reason is known for the remainder. V, J and clone size reflect that table, while D and trimming were determined from the DNA. This sample lists 120,000 or so clones; 81% were detected once. The ten largest clones capture roughly 1.8% of the sample.

According to the germline V gene (reference sequence), CDR1 reads LNHDA and CDR2 reads SQIVND. V is pruned by 9 bases and J by 8 bases, leaving 11 bases of the junction without a gene match. From cysteine to phenylalanine, the CDR3 is 14 amino acids long. The kept DNA is CDR3 alone, 42 bases in frame from the first base. Results and caveats for the whole study, not just this receptor: Because HLA typing was missing for some donors at each locus, association tests included only the typed subset. The study gave a list of roughly 150 TCR beta chains associated with cytomegalovirus. Some IMGT-functional V segments, including TRBV6-2 and TRBV6-3, could not be told apart with the 87-base-pair reads, so those segments were excluded. Across donors, most TCR sequences were observed very rarely, whereas some public TCRs were present in many individuals. The only immune exposure information available for the cohort was CMV serostatus. In this cohort, only TCR beta chains were sequenced, and detectable features were limited by the absence of alpha or paired-chain data. A later analysis reported that several top co-occurrence clusters appeared linked to parvovirus B19, influenza, CMV and Epstein-Barr virus. Because counts were too low, 15 to 20 rarely observed V segments, including chromosome 9 orphons, were excluded from the earlier analysis of under 650 of the donors. The sequencing pipeline was judged likely to have produced a cluster of highly shared sequence variants as a technical artifact. An association between a missense DCLRE1C variant and V-gene and J-gene trimming of TCR beta chains was found in a later genetic analysis and replicated in an independent cohort. In an earlier analysis of fewer than 700 of the donors, most TCR beta V segments appeared in productive rearrangements about 90% or about 30% of the time, broadly matching IMGT annotations. A later genetic analysis reported fewer N-insertions in productive TCRs among donors in an Asian-associated ancestry cluster than the roughly 700-donor mean. The authors suggested that the approach could potentially be extended to other disease states and immunological phenotypes. Strong co-occurrence of HLA alleles, especially DR and DQ, made assigning TCR associations to individual alleles difficult. A few of the identified cytomegalovirus-associated TCR beta chains were confirmed in vitro to be specific for cytomegalovirus antigens. Linkage disequilibrium might explain the correlated functional status among segregating V segments, but an unknown experimental factor could not be excluded. At a false discovery rate of 0.05, a later analysis linked 16,000 or so TCR beta sequences to specific HLA alleles. Most CMV-associated TCR beta chains appeared to be HLA-restricted in a later analysis, and the HLA associations seemed to be driven largely by CMV exposure. A later analysis found that TCR association rates varied across HLA loci, with DRB1 alleles showing the most associated TCRs and HLA-C alleles the fewest. Roughly uniform sequencing depth across donors was assumed in presence/absence analyses, although this assumption may not hold. A further reported finding was that TCR beta sequences accurately predicted the HLA-A and HLA-B alleles for most subjects in the first cohort. In both the original and validation cohorts, the classifier was reported to diagnose cytomegalovirus status with high specificity and sensitivity. A later analysis found that HLA-associated TCR beta chains were more clonally expanded and had lower generation probabilities than equally common non-associated chains.

Turning to this clone: The antigen it binds to is not known. The input lacks base qualities; no much larger clone sits a single base away.

The sequenced material came from PBMCs. Recombination linked TRBV19 to TRBJ2-1; 9 junctional bases match TRBD1. This clonotype originated in a man between 18 and 35 years old in good health and CMV-seronegative. The base sequence is TGTGCCAGCACAATGGGACAGGGAAGATATGAGCAGTTCTTC. This codes for CASTMGQGRYEQFF.